This T cell receptor beta chain was sequenced during a study of blood T cell repertoires in COVID-19. The overall study: Sources were T cells, B-cell-depleted T cells, or PBMCs; the material itself was cDNA or gDNA.

In the original analysis: Amplified reference gene primers provided the basis for estimating nucleated cell counts. Clones were sequenced by immunoSEQ multiplex PCR, and TCRdb holds only the in-frame ones, with some missing. V, J and clone size derive from that table, while D and trimming were established from the DNA sequence. The repertoire holds about 150,000 clones, with around 85% as singletons. The CDR3 sequence is 15 residues long. Germline lookup yields CDR1 SGHRS and CDR2 YFSETQ. Trimming shortened V by 1 base and J by 0 bases, and 10 bases separated the two germline ends. Sample: peripheral blood. The sequence derives from a woman between 65 and 79 years old with acute or convalescent COVID-19. This rearrangement joins TRBV5-1 to TRBJ1-1; D unclear. The CDR3 here is CASSLINSLNTEAFF. The CDR3 DNA reads as TGCGCCAGCAGCTTGATTAACAGCCTGAACACTGAAGCTTTCTTT.